The present T cell receptor beta chain was sequenced within a study of cytomegalovirus exposure and HLA in healthy donors. Study-level background: An earlier analysis identified under 130 million unique TCR beta sequences in about 179 million T cells.

To note about this clone: Its matching antigen is unknown.

Broader study findings: Because they were indistinguishable, some V segments, including TRBV6-2 and TRBV6-3, were excluded.

Germline V lookup: CDR1 MNHEY, CDR2 SVGAGI. The CDR3 spans 15 residues. With V trimmed by 6 bases and J by 0 bases, 2 bases remained unmatched. PCR amplification relied on 60 Vbeta primers (plus 13 Jbeta primers). The table came from immunoSEQ multiplex PCR; TCRdb's copy has only in-frame clones and leaves some out. Altogether around 130,000 clones are present, 81% being singletons, with the ten largest covering around 2.2%. Sequenced sample: PBMCs. The clonotype was recovered from a woman in her forties in good health and CMV-seronegative. The V and J genes are TRBV6-5 and TRBJ1-4; 9 bases are a match to TRBD1. In nucleotides, the CDR3 is TGTGCCAGCAGGACAGGGGGAGCAACTAATGAAAAACTGTTTTTT. It yields the protein CASRTGGATNEKLFF.